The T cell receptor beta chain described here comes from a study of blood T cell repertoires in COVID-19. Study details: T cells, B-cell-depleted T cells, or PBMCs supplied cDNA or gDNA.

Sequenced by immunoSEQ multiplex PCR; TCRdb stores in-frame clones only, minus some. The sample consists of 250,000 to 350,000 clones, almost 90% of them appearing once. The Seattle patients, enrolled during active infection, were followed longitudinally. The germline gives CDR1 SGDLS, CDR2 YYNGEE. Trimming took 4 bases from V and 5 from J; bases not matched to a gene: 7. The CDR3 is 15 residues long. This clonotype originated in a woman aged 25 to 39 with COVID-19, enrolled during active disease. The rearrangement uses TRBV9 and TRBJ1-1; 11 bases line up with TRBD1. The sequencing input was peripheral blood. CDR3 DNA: TGTGCCAGCAGCCCGCGAGGGACAGGGGGAACTGAAGCTTTCTTT. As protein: CASSPRGTGGTEAFF.